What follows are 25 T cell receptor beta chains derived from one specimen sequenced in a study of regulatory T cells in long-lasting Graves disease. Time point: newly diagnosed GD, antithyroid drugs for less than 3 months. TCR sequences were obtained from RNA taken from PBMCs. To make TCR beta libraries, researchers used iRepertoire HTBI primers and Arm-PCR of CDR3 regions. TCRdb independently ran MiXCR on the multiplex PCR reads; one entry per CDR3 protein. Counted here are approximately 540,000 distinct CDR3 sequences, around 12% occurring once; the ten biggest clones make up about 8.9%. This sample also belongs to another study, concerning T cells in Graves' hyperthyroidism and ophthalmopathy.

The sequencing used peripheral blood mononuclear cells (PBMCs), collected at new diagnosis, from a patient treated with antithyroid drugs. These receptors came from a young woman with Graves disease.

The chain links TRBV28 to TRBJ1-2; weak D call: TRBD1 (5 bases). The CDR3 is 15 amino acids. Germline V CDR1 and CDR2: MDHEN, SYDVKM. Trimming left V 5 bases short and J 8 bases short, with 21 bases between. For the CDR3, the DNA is TGTGCCAGCAGTCCCGGGACGGCGGCCGTTGGGGGCTACACCTTC. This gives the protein CASSPGTAAVGGYTF.

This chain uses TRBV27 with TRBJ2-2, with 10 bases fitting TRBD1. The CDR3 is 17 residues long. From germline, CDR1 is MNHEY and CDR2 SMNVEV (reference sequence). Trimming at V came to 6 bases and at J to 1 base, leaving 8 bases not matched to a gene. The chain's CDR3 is CASSYRGQGVNTGELFF. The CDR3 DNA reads TGTGCCAGCAGCTACCGTGGACAGGGGGTGAACACCGGGGAGCTGTTTTTT.

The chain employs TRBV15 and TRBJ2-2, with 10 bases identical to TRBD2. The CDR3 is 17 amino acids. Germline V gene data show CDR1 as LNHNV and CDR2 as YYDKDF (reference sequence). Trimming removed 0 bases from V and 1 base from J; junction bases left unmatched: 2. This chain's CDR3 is CATSRDRLAGNTGELFF. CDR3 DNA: TGTGCCACCAGCAGAGATCGACTAGCGGGGAACACCGGGGAGCTGTTTTTT.

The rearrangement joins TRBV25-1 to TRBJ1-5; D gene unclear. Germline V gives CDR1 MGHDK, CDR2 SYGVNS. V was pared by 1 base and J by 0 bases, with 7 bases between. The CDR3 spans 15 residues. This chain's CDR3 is CASSESSYSNQPQHF. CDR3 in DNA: TGTGCCAGCAGTGAATCCAGTTATAGCAATCAGCCCCAGCATTTT.

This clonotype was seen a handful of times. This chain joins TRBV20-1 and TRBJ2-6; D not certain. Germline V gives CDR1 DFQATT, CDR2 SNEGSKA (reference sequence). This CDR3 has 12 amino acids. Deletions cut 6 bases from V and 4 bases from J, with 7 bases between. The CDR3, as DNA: TGCAGTGCCCCGGTCGGGGCCAACGTCCTGACTTTC. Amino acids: CSAPVGANVLTF.

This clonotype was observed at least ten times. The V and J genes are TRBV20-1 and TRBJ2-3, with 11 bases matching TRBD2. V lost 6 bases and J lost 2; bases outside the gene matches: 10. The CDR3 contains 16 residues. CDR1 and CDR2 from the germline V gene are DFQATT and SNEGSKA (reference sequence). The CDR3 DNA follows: TGCAGTGCGCCCCGGCTAGCGGGAGGTTACACAGATACGCAGTATTTT. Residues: CSAPRLAGGYTDTQYF.

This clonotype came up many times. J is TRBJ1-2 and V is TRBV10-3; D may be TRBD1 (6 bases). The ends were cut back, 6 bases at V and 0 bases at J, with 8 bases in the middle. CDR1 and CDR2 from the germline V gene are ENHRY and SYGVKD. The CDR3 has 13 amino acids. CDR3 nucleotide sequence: TGTGCCATCAGAGGGACACCTAACTATGGCTACACCTTC. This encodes CAIRGTPNYGYTF.

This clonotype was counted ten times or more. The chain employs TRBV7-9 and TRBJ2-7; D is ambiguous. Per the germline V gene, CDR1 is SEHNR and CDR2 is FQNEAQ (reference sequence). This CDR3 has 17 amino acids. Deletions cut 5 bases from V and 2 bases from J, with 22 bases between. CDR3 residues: CASSPPPGAPGPYEQYF. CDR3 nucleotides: TGTGCCAGCAGCCCCCCCCCGGGCGCACCGGGCCCCTACGAGCAGTACTTC.

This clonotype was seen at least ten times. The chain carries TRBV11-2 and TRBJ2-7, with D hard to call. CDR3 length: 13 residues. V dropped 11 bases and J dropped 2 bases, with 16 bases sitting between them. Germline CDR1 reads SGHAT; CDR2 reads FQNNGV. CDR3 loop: CAATPDGTYEQYF. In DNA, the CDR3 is TGTGCCGCGACTCCGGACGGAACCTACGAGCAGTACTTC.

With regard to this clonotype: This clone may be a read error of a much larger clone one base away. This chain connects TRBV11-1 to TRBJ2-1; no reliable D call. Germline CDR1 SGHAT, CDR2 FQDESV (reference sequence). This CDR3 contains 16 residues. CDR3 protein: CASSPPGPYTYNEQCF. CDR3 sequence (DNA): TGTGCCAGCAGCCCCCCCGGACCTTACACCTACAATGAGCAGTGCTTC.

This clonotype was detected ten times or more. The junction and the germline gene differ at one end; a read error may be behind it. CDR3 in DNA: TGTGCCAGCAGTACGAGGGACAGGGGAACCTACGAGCAGTACTTC. It codes for CASSTRDRGTYEQYF. The chain uses TRBV19 and TRBJ2-7, with 10 bases matching TRBD1. Looked up from germline, CDR1 is LNHDA and CDR2 is SQIVND (reference sequence). This CDR3 is built from 15 residues.

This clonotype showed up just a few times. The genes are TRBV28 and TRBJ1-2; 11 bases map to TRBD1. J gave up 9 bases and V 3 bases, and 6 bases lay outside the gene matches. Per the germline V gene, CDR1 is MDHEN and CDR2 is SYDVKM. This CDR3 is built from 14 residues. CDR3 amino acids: CASSFGQGASSYTF. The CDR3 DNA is TGTGCCAGCAGTTTTGGACAGGGGGCCTCAAGCTACACCTTC.

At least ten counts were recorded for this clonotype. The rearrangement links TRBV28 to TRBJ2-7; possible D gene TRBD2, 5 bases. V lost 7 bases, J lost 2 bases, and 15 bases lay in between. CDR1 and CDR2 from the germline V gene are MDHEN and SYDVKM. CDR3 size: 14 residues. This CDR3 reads CASTDPTGTYEQYF. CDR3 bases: TGTGCCAGCACCGACCCGACGGGAACCTACGAGCAGTACTTC.

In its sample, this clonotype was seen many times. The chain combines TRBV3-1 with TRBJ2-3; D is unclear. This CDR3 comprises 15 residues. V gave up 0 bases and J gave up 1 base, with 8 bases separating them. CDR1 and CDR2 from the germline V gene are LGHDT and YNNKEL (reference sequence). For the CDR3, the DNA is TGTGCCAGCAGCCAAGACTGGCGTCGCACAGATACGCAGTATTTT. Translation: CASSQDWRRTDTQYF.

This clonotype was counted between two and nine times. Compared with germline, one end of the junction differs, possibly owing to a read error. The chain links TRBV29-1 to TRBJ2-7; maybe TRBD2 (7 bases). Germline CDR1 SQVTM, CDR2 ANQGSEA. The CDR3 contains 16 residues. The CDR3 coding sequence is TGCAGCGCCGTCGGGAGGAAAGTCGGGGGCCCGAACGAGCGGTACTTC. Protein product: CSAVGRKVGGPNERYF.

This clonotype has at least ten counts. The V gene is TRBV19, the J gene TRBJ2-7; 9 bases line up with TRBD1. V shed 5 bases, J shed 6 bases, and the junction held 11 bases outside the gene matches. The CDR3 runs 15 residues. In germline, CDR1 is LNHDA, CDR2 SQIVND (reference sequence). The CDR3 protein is CASSYGRGQGGEQYF. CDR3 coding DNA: TGTGCCAGTAGTTACGGAAGGGGACAGGGTGGCGAGCAGTACTTC.

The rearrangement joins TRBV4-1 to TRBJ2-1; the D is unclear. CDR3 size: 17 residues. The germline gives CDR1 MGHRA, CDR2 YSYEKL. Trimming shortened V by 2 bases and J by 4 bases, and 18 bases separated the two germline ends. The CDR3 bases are TGCGCCAGCAGCCAAATCAATCGGAATCCACCTTACAATGAGCAGTTCTTC. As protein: CASSQINRNPPYNEQFF.

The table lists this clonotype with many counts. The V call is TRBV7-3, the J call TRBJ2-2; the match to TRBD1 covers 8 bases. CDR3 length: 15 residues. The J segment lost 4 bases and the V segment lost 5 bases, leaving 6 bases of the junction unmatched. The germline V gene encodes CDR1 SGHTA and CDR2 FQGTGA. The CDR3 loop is CASSAWDRRTGELFF. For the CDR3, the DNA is TGTGCCAGCAGCGCCTGGGACAGGCGCACCGGGGAGCTGTTTTTT. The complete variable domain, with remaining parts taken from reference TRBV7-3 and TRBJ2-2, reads GAGVSQTPSNKVTEKGKYVELRCDPISGHTALYWYRQSLGQGPEFLIYFQGTGAADDSGLPNDRFFAVRPEGSVSTLKIQRTERGDSAVYLCASSAWDRRTGELFFGEGSRLTVL.

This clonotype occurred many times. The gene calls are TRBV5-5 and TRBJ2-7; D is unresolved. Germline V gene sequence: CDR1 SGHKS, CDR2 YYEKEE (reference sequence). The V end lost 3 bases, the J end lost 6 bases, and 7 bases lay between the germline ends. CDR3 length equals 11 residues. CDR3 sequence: CASSSLGEQYF. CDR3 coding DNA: TGTGCCAGCAGCTCACTCGGCGAGCAGTACTTC. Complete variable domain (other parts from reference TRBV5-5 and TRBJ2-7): DAGVTQSPTHLIKTRGQQVTLRCSPISGHKSVSWYQQVLGQGPQFIFQYYEKEERGRGNFPDRFSARQFPNYSSELNVNALLLGDSALYLCASSSLGEQYFGPGTRLTVT.

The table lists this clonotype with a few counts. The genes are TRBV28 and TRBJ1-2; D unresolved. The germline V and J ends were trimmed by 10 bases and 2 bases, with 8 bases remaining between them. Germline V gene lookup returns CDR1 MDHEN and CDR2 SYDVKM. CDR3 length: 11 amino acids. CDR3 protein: CATSPNYGYTF. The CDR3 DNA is TGTGCCACTTCCCCCAACTATGGCTACACCTTC.

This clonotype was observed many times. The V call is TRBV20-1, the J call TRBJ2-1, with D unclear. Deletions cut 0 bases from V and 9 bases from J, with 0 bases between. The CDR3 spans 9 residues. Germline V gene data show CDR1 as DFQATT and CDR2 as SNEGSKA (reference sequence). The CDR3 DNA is TGCAGTGCTAGAGATGAGCAGTTCTTC. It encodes CSARDEQFF.

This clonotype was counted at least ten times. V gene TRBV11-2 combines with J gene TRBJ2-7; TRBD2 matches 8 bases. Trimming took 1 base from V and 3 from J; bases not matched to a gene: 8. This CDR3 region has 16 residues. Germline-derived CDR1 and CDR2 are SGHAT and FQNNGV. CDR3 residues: CASSLGPGAGVYEQYF. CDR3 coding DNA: TGTGCCAGCAGCTTAGGCCCGGGAGCGGGGGTCTACGAGCAGTACTTC.

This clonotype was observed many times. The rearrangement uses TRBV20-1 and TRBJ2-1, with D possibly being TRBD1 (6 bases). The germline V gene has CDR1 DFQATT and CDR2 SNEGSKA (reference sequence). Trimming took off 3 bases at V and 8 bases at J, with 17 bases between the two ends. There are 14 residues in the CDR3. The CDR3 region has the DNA TGCAGTGCTAGGCCGCACACAGGGCTAGATGAGCAGTTCTTC. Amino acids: CSARPHTGLDEQFF.

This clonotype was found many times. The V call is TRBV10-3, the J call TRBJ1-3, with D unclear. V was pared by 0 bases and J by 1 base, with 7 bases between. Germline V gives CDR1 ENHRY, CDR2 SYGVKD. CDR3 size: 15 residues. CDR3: CAISESYGSGNTIYF. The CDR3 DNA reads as TGTGCCATCAGTGAGTCGTACGGGTCTGGAAACACCATATATTTT.

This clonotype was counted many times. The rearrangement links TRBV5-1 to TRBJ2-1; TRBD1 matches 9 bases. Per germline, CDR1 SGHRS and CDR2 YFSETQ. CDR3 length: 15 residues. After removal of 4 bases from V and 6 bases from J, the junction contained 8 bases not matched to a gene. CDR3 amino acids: CASSPPETGGNEQFF. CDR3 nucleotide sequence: TGCGCCAGCAGCCCGCCTGAGACAGGGGGCAATGAGCAGTTCTTC.